These T cell receptor beta chains were read from a single sample in a study of blood T cell repertoires in COVID-19. Method: immunoSEQ multiplex PCR; TCRdb's copy keeps in-frame clones and lacks some. The profile shows about 150,000 clones, approximately 84% of them singletons. The specimen was peripheral blood. These receptors were collected from a man between 70 and 80 years old with active or convalescent COVID-19. CDR3s include the opening cysteine and the closing phenylalanine or tryptophan. A D gene is named only where the DNA matches it firmly.

cdr3_length d_call v_call cdr3_aa
17 TRBD2 TRBV6-2/TRBV6-3 CASSYSTSGRPYNEQFF
14 NA TRBV30 CAWWSNRWVTEAFF
15 TRBD1 TRBV7-2 CASSSTGGANYGYTF
15 NA TRBV2 CASSHPVSMNTEAFF
15 TRBD2 TRBV7-2 CASSLGASGAYEQYF
17 NA TRBV18 CASSPKSGSASGNTIYF
14 NA TRBV6-5 CASALGGARNEQFF
16 NA TRBV7-2 CASSTAGGRGNQPQHF
13 NA TRBV21-1 CASSNNSNQPQHF
15 NA TRBV24-1 CATSQGGTSKNIQYF
14 TRBD1 TRBV5-5 CASSLVTGDYGYTF
15 TRBD1 TRBV2 CASSGAGQGGDTQYF
17 TRBD2 TRBV6-4 CASSPSRTSLDLNEQFF
15 NA TRBV9 CASSAQGGNNSPLHF
16 TRBD2 TRBV3-1/TRBV3-2 CASSLGLAMSTDTQYF
16 TRBD2 TRBV24-1 CATSDPLAGGKETQYF
16 TRBD2 TRBV5-4 CASSLGAGVSTDTQYF
15 TRBD2 TRBV19 CASSIGSGRNGEQFF
16 NA TRBV13 CASSLGARGRGYGYTF
15 NA TRBV18 CASSPEGSGANVLTF
13 TRBD1 TRBV3-1/TRBV3-2 CASSRQGSYEQYF
17 TRBD2 TRBV4-3 CASSQDRLREIAGELFF
17 TRBD2 TRBV28 CASIPLGVAGDPYEQYF